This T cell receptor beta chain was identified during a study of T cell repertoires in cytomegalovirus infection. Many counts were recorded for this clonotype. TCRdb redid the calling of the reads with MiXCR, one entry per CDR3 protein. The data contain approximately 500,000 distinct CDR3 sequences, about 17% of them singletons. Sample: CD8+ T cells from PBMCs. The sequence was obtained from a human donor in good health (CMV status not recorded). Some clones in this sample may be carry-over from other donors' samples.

The CDR3 nucleotides read TGTGCCAGCAGCCGGACTAGCGGGAGAGCAGATACGCAGTATTTT. Amino acids: CASSRTSGRADTQYF. The V gene is TRBV14, the J gene TRBJ2-3; 13 nucleotides line up with TRBD2. This CDR3 spans 15 amino acids. Germline loops: CDR1 SGHDN, CDR2 FVKESK. Trimming at V came to 4 bases and at J to 4 bases, leaving 2 bases not matched to a gene.